The next 27 T cell receptor beta chains were all read from a single sample in a study of shared clonotypes between healthy human individuals. TCRdb keeps only in-frame clones here, not all; method: immunoSEQ multiplex PCR. The sample yields 2 million or so clones, 95% seen once. The specimen was naive CD4+ T cells sorted from blood. The subset denotes: CD45RA+ positively selected. The receptors derive from a man between 18 and 35 years old in good health.

This clone was seen ten or more times. The chain couples TRBV9 to TRBJ1-2; unclear D gene. The germline gives CDR1 SGDLS, CDR2 YYNGEE. Trimming pared 4 bases from V and 8 bases from J, leaving 30 bases between. This CDR3 region has 18 residues. This CDR3 is CASSWPADLREDWSGYTF. The CDR3 DNA reads as TGTGCCAGCAGCTGGCCTGCTGATCTGCGGGAAGATTGGTCCGGCTACACCTTC.

As to this clone: Other DNA sequences in the same sample also yield this CDR3. The genes are TRBV5-1 and TRBJ2-3; TRBD2 matches 13 bases. The J segment lost 2 bases and the V segment lost 0 bases, leaving 3 bases of the junction unmatched. The CDR3 totals 17 residues. From germline, CDR1 is SGHRS and CDR2 YFSETQ. The CDR3 loop is CASSLAGTSGNTDTQYF. The CDR3 nucleotides are TGCGCCAGCAGCTTGGCTGGGACTAGCGGGAACACAGATACGCAGTATTTT.

This sequence joins TRBV18 and TRBJ2-7, with D possibly being TRBD1 (5 bases). With 2 bases removed from V and 3 bases from J, the gap between germline ends came to 14 bases. The germline gives CDR1 KGHSH, CDR2 LQKENI. CDR3 size: 15 residues. CDR3 DNA: TGTGCCAGCTCACCAAGTCCGGACAAAAACTACGAGCAGTACTTC. Protein product: CASSPSPDKNYEQYF.

This clone was detected a few times. CDR3 in amino acids: CASSESTRDEQYF. The DNA of the CDR3 is TGCGCCAGCAGTGAGTCGACTCGGGACGAGCAGTACTTC. The chain combines TRBV10-2 with TRBJ2-5; D remains ambiguous. The J call may not be correct, given that the DNA end is closer to TRBJ2-7. CDR1 WSHSY and CDR2 SAAADI come from the germline V gene. CDR3 length equals 13 residues.

The chain uses TRBV12-5 and TRBJ2-7, with D unresolved. CDR3 length: 11 amino acids. V was clipped by 3 bases and J by 7 bases, with 7 bases between them. In germline, CDR1 is LGHNT, CDR2 FRNRAP. The CDR3 DNA follows: TGTGCTAGTGGTTTATTAGGGGAGCAGTACTTC. Protein product: CASGLLGEQYF.

This chain connects TRBV9 to TRBJ2-3; tentative D call: TRBD1 (7 bases). V was pared by 0 bases and J by 6 bases, with 14 bases between. The CDR3 has 15 residues. The germline CDR1 and CDR2 sequences are SGDLS and YYNGEE. Here the CDR3 reads CASSVEEGAWDTQYF. DNA of the CDR3: TGTGCCAGCAGCGTAGAGGAGGGGGCATGGGATACGCAGTATTTT.

V and J are TRBV7-9 and TRBJ1-5, with D perhaps TRBD1 (5 bases). The germline V and J ends were trimmed by 4 bases and 1 base, with 14 bases remaining between them. From germline, CDR1 is SEHNR and CDR2 FQNEAQ (reference sequence). This CDR3 has 16 residues. CDR3 sequence: CASSSLSWGSNQPQHF. The CDR3 DNA sequence: TGTGCCAGCAGCTCTTTATCTTGGGGGAGCAATCAGCCCCAGCATTTT.

This rearrangement joins TRBV7-2 to TRBJ2-7; 7 bases line up with TRBD2. The CDR3 runs to 16 residues. Trimming took 2 bases from V and 0 from J; bases not matched to a gene: 7. The germline V gene has CDR1 SGHTA and CDR2 FQGNSA. CDR3 sequence reads: CASSLRGGSSSYEQYF. The DNA for the CDR3 is TGTGCCAGCAGCTTACGTGGCGGGAGTTCCTCCTACGAGCAGTACTTC. The whole variable domain, filled in from reference TRBV7-2 and TRBJ2-7, reads GAGVSQSPSNKVTEKGKDVELRCDPISGHTALYWYRQSLGQGLEFLIYFQGNSAPDKSGLPSDRFSAERTGGSVSTLTIQRTQQEDSAVYLCASSLRGGSSSYEQYFGPGTRLTVT.

The rearrangement joins TRBV5-1 to TRBJ2-1; 10 positions agree with TRBD2. The CDR3 has 17 residues. Germline V gene lookup returns CDR1 SGHRS and CDR2 YFSETQ. After removal of 0 bases from V and 1 base from J, the junction contained 4 bases not matched to a gene. Here the CDR3 DNA reads TGCGCCAGCAGCTTGGTCGCTAGCGGGGGTTCCTACAATGAGCAGTTCTTC. It codes for CASSLVASGGSYNEQFF.

The chain carries TRBV9 and TRBJ1-2, with TRBD1 identical over 8 bases. Germline assignment: CDR1 SGDLS and CDR2 YYNGEE. The CDR3 spans 15 residues. The V segment lost 0 bases and the J segment 7 bases; nucleotides outside the gene matches: 8. CDR3 DNA: TGTGCCAGCAGCGTAGCCACAGGGGGATACCGTGGCTACACCTTC. It specifies CASSVATGGYRGYTF.

The CDR3 region is CASSLESGGMGEQFF. The DNA for the CDR3 is TGCGCCAGCAGCTTGGAAAGCGGGGGAATGGGTGAGCAGTTCTTC. V usage is TRBV5-1 and J usage is TRBJ2-1; the match to TRBD2 covers 8 bases. Germline CDR1 reads SGHRS; CDR2 reads YFSETQ. There are 15 residues in the CDR3. V was clipped by 0 bases and J by 9 bases; unmatched bases: 8.

The chain carries TRBV6-5 and TRBJ2-5, with TRBD1 identical over 8 bases. In germline, CDR1 is MNHEY, CDR2 SVGAGI. The CDR3 is 15 amino acids. J gave up 2 bases and V 1 base, and 3 bases lay outside the gene matches. The DNA for the CDR3 is TGTGCCAGCAGTTACTTCGACAGGGGACAAGAGACCCAGTACTTC. Translating gives CASSYFDRGQETQYF.

This sequence joins TRBV5-1 and TRBJ2-3; 12 bases fit TRBD2. The CDR3 has 14 amino acids. The trim removed 7 bases at V and 3 bases at J, leaving 3 bases unmatched. In germline, CDR1 is SGHRS, CDR2 YFSETQ. CDR3 region: CASQTSGGTDTQYF. As DNA, the CDR3 is TGCGCCAGCCAGACTAGCGGGGGAACAGATACGCAGTATTTT.

The chain uses TRBV7-9 and TRBJ2-1, with a possible D match to TRBD1 (6 bases). V dropped 3 bases and J dropped 7 bases, with 10 bases sitting between them. CDR3 length: 13 amino acids. Germline values: CDR1 SEHNR, CDR2 FQNEAQ (reference sequence). CDR3 coding DNA: TGTGCCAGCAGCTTTGCAGGGGTGAATGAGCAGTTCTTC. This codes for CASSFAGVNEQFF.

The chain carries TRBV29-1 and TRBJ2-5; TRBD1 or TRBD2 may be the D gene (5 bases each). Germline assignment: CDR1 SQVTM and CDR2 ANQGSEA. The V and J ends lost 5 bases and 0 bases respectively, with 19 bases between them. CDR3 length: 16 residues. The CDR3 sequence is CSVFIRDRWYQETQYF. The CDR3 DNA follows: TGCAGCGTTTTCATCCGGGACCGATGGTACCAAGAGACCCAGTACTTC.

This clone appeared once. The chain combines TRBV19 with TRBJ1-2, with 8 bases matching TRBD1. In germline, CDR1 is LNHDA, CDR2 SQIVND (reference sequence). Trimming at V came to 6 bases and at J to 5 bases, leaving 8 bases not matched to a gene. The CDR3 spans 14 residues. The CDR3 here is CASRPPGTGYGYTF. For the CDR3, the DNA is TGTGCCAGTAGACCCCCCGGGACAGGATATGGCTACACCTTC.

The chain employs TRBV6-6 and TRBJ1-5, with D possibly being TRBD1 (5 bases). Trimming pared 2 bases from V and 2 bases from J, leaving 10 bases between. Germline CDR1 reads MNHNY; CDR2 reads SVGAGI (reference sequence). The CDR3 runs 15 residues. CDR3 DNA: TGTGCCAGCAGTTACGACGGGGGTGGCAATCAGCCCCAGCATTTT. It is translated as CASSYDGGGNQPQHF.

This clone was detected only once. The rearrangement links TRBV6-4 to TRBJ2-2; 7 bases match TRBD1. The trim removed 5 bases at V and 7 bases at J, leaving 10 bases unmatched. This CDR3 has 15 residues. Germline-derived CDR1 and CDR2 are MRHNA and SNTAGT. The CDR3: CASSPRQGTFGELFF. The CDR3 nucleotides read TGTGCCAGCAGTCCGCGACAGGGTACCTTCGGGGAGCTGTTTTTT.

J is TRBJ1-3 and V is TRBV5-5; D is unclear. The CDR3 loop spans 15 amino acids. Germline V gives CDR1 SGHKS, CDR2 YYEKEE (reference sequence). V was clipped by 0 bases and J by 4 bases, with 11 bases between them. As DNA, the CDR3 is TGTGCCAGCAGCTTGGCCCTGGTCTCCGGAAACACCATATATTTT. Protein product: CASSLALVSGNTIYF.

This rearrangement joins TRBV10-3 to TRBJ1-2; D is unclear. V lost 1 base, J lost 0 bases, and 3 bases lay in between. The V gene's germline CDR1 is ENHRY and CDR2 SYGVKD. The CDR3 is 13 residues long. CDR3 DNA sequence: TGTGCCATCAGTGAGTGGCCTAACTATGGCTACACCTTC. It is translated as CAISEWPNYGYTF.

This clone has more than one count but fewer than ten. The J gene is TRBJ2-3, the V gene TRBV6-6; D remains ambiguous. Deletions cut 7 bases from V and 0 bases from J, with 8 bases between. The CDR3 is 13 residues long. Looked up from germline, CDR1 is MNHNY and CDR2 is SVGAGI (reference sequence). DNA for the CDR3: TGTGCCAGCATCAAACATAGCACAGATACGCAGTATTTT. Its translation is CASIKHSTDTQYF.

Points on this clone: Other DNA sequences in the sample encode the same CDR3. The V and J genes are TRBV2 and TRBJ1-2, with D possibly matching TRBD1 (5 bases). The ends were cut back, 0 bases at V and 7 bases at J, with 9 bases in the middle. In germline, CDR1 is SNHLY, CDR2 FYNNEI. The CDR3 is made up of 13 amino acids. CDR3 bases: TGTGCCAGCAGTGAAGCGCAGGGAGGTGGCTACACCTTC. Translation gives CASSEAQGGGYTF.

This sequence joins TRBV11-2 and TRBJ1-2, with no clear D. Germline-derived CDR1 and CDR2 are SGHAT and FQNNGV. The CDR3 extends over 14 amino acids. The V end lost 2 bases, the J end lost 3 bases, and 10 bases lay between the germline ends. Here the CDR3 DNA reads TGTGCCAGCAGCTTAATGGGCCAGGACTATGGCTACACCTTC. Translated: CASSLMGQDYGYTF. Filled out from reference TRBV11-2 and TRBJ1-2, the complete variable domain reads EAGVAQSPRYKIIEKRQSVAFWCNPISGHATLYWYQQILGQGPKLLIQFQNNGVVDDSQLPKDRFSAERLKGVDSTLKIQPAKLEDSAVYLCASSLMGQDYGYTFGSGTRLTVV.

This chain connects TRBV5-1 to TRBJ2-3; D might be TRBD1 (5 bases). V shed 5 bases and J shed 0 bases, with 16 bases lying between them. Germline V gene data show CDR1 as SGHRS and CDR2 as YFSETQ. There are 16 residues in the CDR3. This chain's CDR3 is CASRELAGSSTDTQYF. The CDR3 bases are TGCGCCAGCAGAGAGTTGGCAGGGTCTAGCACAGATACGCAGTATTTT.

The chain couples TRBV9 to TRBJ2-3; 7 bases map to TRBD1. J lost 5 bases, V lost 3 bases, and 9 bases had no gene match. The CDR3 length is 15 residues. Germline-derived CDR1 and CDR2 are SGDLS and YYNGEE. The DNA for the CDR3 is TGTGCCAGCAGCGCGATTGCGACAGGGCAAGATACGCAGTATTTT. Translating gives CASSAIATGQDTQYF.

The chain combines TRBV7-3 with TRBJ2-5; 13 bases are shared with TRBD2. The CDR3 has 17 residues. In germline, CDR1 is SGHTA, CDR2 FQGTGA. V lost 1 base, J lost 5 bases, and 7 bases stayed unmatched. CDR3 region: CASSLRSGLAGWETQYF. For the CDR3, the DNA is TGTGCCAGCAGCTTAAGATCGGGACTAGCGGGATGGGAGACCCAGTACTTC.

V usage is TRBV27 and J usage is TRBJ2-7; D is perhaps TRBD2 (5 bases). This CDR3 comprises 15 residues. The ends were cut back, 1 base at V and 2 bases at J, with 12 bases in the middle. Germline CDR1 and CDR2: MNHEY and SMNVEV (reference sequence). CDR3 sequence (DNA): TGTGCCAGCAGTTTATTGGCGGGTGCTACCTACGAGCAGTACTTC. Protein sequence: CASSLLAGATYEQYF.